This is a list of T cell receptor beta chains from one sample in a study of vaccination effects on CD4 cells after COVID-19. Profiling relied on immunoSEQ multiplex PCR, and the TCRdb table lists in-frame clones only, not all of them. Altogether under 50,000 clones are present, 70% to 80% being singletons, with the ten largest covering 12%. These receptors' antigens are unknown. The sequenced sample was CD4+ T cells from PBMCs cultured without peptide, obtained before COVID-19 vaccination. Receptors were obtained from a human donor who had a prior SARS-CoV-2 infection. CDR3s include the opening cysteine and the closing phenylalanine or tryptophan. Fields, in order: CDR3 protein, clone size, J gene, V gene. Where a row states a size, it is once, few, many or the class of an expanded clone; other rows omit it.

CDR3 protein: CATSMVVSTDTQYF
clone size: NA
J gene: TRBJ2-3
V gene: TRBV15

CDR3 protein: CASSSRFGRGNQPQHF
clone size: NA
J gene: TRBJ1-5
V gene: TRBV7-8

CDR3 protein: CSVETDVGSGANVLTF
clone size: NA
J gene: TRBJ2-6
V gene: TRBV29-1

CDR3 protein: CASSARVEESNQPQHF
clone size: NA
J gene: TRBJ1-5
V gene: TRBV21-1

CDR3 protein: CASSPGGTSGQETQYF
clone size: NA
J gene: TRBJ2-5
V gene: TRBV11-3

CDR3 protein: CASSRADGTPPLGGELFF
clone size: few
J gene: TRBJ2-2
V gene: TRBV9

CDR3 protein: CASSYRMGAQETQYF
clone size: NA
J gene: TRBJ2-5
V gene: TRBV6-5

CDR3 protein: CASSWRGVTYNEQFF
clone size: NA
J gene: TRBJ2-1
V gene: TRBV18

CDR3 protein: CASSLDRVNEQFF
clone size: few
J gene: TRBJ2-1
V gene: TRBV5-4

CDR3 protein: CASSYDFLSYTF
clone size: NA
J gene: TRBJ1-2
V gene: TRBV6-5

CDR3 protein: CASSPAGRRTEAFF
clone size: NA
J gene: TRBJ1-1
V gene: TRBV11-2

CDR3 protein: CASSLRSEQYF
clone size: NA
J gene: TRBJ2-7
V gene: TRBV11-3

CDR3 protein: CASSFGAQGARETQYF
clone size: NA
J gene: TRBJ2-5
V gene: TRBV11-2

CDR3 protein: CASRGSGRTGELFF
clone size: NA
J gene: TRBJ2-2
V gene: TRBV5-1

CDR3 protein: CASSLAWGQVVREQYF
clone size: NA
J gene: TRBJ2-7
V gene: TRBV5-1

CDR3 protein: CASSPLRQGRDGYTF
clone size: NA
J gene: TRBJ1-2
V gene: TRBV18

CDR3 protein: CASSETGLYNEQFF
clone size: NA
J gene: TRBJ2-1
V gene: TRBV7-3